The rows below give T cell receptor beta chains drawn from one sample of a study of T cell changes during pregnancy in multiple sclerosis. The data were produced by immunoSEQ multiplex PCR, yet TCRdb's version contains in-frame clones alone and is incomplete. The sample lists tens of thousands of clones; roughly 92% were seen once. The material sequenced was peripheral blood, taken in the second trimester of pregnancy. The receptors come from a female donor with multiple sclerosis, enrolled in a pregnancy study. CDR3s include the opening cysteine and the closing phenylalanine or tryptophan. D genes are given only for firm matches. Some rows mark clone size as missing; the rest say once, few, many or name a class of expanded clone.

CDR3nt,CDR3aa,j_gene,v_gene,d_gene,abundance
TGTGCCAGCAGCTTAACCGGGACAGGGGGCTTCAATGAGCAGTTCTTC,CASSLTGTGGFNEQFF,TRBJ2-1,TRBV7-3,TRBD1,-
TGCGCCAGCAGCTGGAGGGCGCAAGAGACCCAGTACTTC,CASSWRAQETQYF,TRBJ2-5,TRBV5-1,-,-
TGTGCCAGCAGCTTAGCGGGAGGGCCGACCGGGGAGCTGTTTTTT,CASSLAGGPTGELFF,TRBJ2-2,TRBV7-8,TRBD2,-
TGTGCCAGCATCGCGGGGCTAGCGGGAGGGAAATCCTACGAGCAGTACTTC,CASIAGLAGGKSYEQYF,TRBJ2-7,TRBV2,TRBD2,-
TGTGCCAGCAGTGGAGGGGCTTTCTATGGCTACACCTTC,CASSGGAFYGYTF,TRBJ1-2,TRBV6-5,-,-
TGTGCCAGCAGCGCAGGGGACCTGGACACTGAAGCTTTCTTT,CASSAGDLDTEAFF,TRBJ1-1,TRBV9,-,-
TGTGCCAGCAGCAAAGGTCTCGGTGGGACTAGCGGGGGAAGAGGGACCCAGTACTTC,CASSKGLGGTSGGRGTQYF,TRBJ2-5,TRBV21-1,-,-
TGCAGCGTTCAACGACAGGGGGTCTACAATGAGCAGTTCTTC,CSVQRQGVYNEQFF,TRBJ2-1,TRBV29-1,TRBD1,-
TGTGCCAGCAGCCCCGACCAGGCGAGCACAGATACGCAGTATTTT,CASSPDQASTDTQYF,TRBJ2-3,TRBV5-8,-,many
TGTGCCAGCAGTTTAGGTGGGGGCCCATGGGAGACCCAGTACTTC,CASSLGGGPWETQYF,TRBJ2-5,TRBV27,-,once
TGTGCCAGCACCGGGACAGGGACGTGGTATGGCTACACCTTC,CASTGTGTWYGYTF,TRBJ1-2,TRBV6-5,TRBD1,once
TGTGCCAGCAGCTATGGGACAGGTGAAAAACTGTTTTTT,CASSYGTGEKLFF,TRBJ1-4,TRBV28,TRBD1,once
TGTGCCAGCTCCCTCGGTGGAGCTTGGGAAGAGACCCAGTACTTC,CASSLGGAWEETQYF,TRBJ2-5,TRBV28,-,-
TGTGCCAGCAGCCCTACCCCTGGCCTAGCGGCAAGCACAGATACGCAGTATTTT,CASSPTPGLAASTDTQYF,TRBJ2-3,TRBV14,TRBD2,-